A single T cell receptor beta chain is shown here with its context. Its antigen is unidentified. Relative to the germline gene, one junction end is altered; a read error may explain this. CDR1 and CDR2 from the germline V gene are SGHAT and FQNNGV. The CDR3 sequence is 14 residues long. 13 Jbeta primers and 60 Vbeta primers were used for the PCR. In the study's own analysis: Roughly 11 million shared chains were among approximately 87 million unique TCR beta chains counted in a later analysis. The table came from immunoSEQ multiplex PCR; TCRdb's copy has only in-frame clones and leaves some out. That table gives V, J and clone size, and the DNA gave D and trimming. The data show about 200,000 clones, less than 85% seen once. These data are taken from a study of cytomegalovirus exposure and HLA in healthy donors. Whole-study results and caveats: Some V segments (TRBV6-2 and TRBV6-3 among them) were excluded as indistinguishable.

The TCR comes from a man aged 18 to 30 in good health and CMV-seronegative. Sequenced input: PBMCs. V is TRBV11-2 and J is TRBJ2-4; D perhaps matches TRBD2 (6 bases). The DNA for the CDR3 is TGTGCCAGCAGCCTAGACTACCCCGGGGGCATTCAGTACTTC. Protein sequence: CASSLDYPGGIQYF.